A selection of T cell receptor beta chains follows, all from one sample in a study of regulatory and conventional T cells in RAG deficiency. TCRdb keeps only in-frame clones here, not all; method: immunoSEQ multiplex PCR. The sample has 25,000 to 35,000 clones; over 80% are singletons. These same records also appear under a second study, on regulatory T cells.

Sequencing input: CD8+ T cells sorted from blood. These receptors originate from a human donor in good health. The conserved cysteine and the conserved F or W are not part of the CDR3 here. The order of the fields is V gene, J gene, clone size, D gene, CDR3 protein. A D gene is named only where the DNA matches it firmly. Only some rows state a clone size, as once, few, many or a class for expanded clones.

>TRBV11-2|TRBJ1-5|.|TRBD1
ASSEGQLNQPQH
>TRBV9|TRBJ2-3|.|.
ASSVVDSGTDTQY
>TRBV6-1|TRBJ1-5|.|TRBD1
ASSPGTGLNQPQH
>TRBV6-5|TRBJ2-7|large|TRBD2
ASSTTSAAYEQY
>TRBV5-1|TRBJ2-3|.|.
ASSLRREDTQY
>TRBV29-1|TRBJ2-3|.|TRBD1
SATGTAASSTDTQY
>TRBV19|TRBJ2-7|.|.
ASSIRDLSYEQY
>TRBV7-9|TRBJ2-3|.|.
AGQGTSRTTDTQY
>TRBV7-9|TRBJ1-1|.|.
ASRSPGTPNTEAF
>TRBV27|TRBJ2-1|.|.
ASSLVGSYNEQF
>TRBV13|TRBJ2-1|.|TRBD1
ASSLEGQDYYNEQF
>TRBV14|TRBJ1-3|.|TRBD1
ASSPPTGAGNTIY
>TRBV7-9|TRBJ2-2|.|TRBD2
ASSPWTSESANTGELF
>TRBV7-6|TRBJ2-7|.|.
ASSSIVGAGSSYEQY
>TRBV21-1|TRBJ1-5|.|.
ASSKVRGGDQPQH
>TRBV11-2|TRBJ2-1|many|TRBD2
ASSLNGRGGRGSYNEQF
>TRBV27|TRBJ1-2|.|.
ASSLAGGGYT
>TRBV28|TRBJ1-5|.|.
ASSSLPVSNQPQH
>TRBV6-5|TRBJ2-3|.|TRBD2
ASSYSPGRLTDTQY
>TRBV29-1|TRBJ1-1|.|.
SVMVDLNTEAF
>TRBV2|TRBJ1-1|.|.
ASRTIGGGYTEAF
>TRBV7-9|TRBJ2-2|.|.
ASSFGEGELF
>TRBV28|TRBJ2-3|.|.
ASTTGLDFTDTQY
>TRBV18|TRBJ1-1|.|.
ASSPDLSEGNTEAF
>TRBV27|TRBJ2-7|once|TRBD2
ASSPPPPREDVYEQY
>TRBV27|TRBJ1-1|once|.
ASSQTPNTEAF
>TRBV23-1|TRBJ2-7|.|.
ASSQSGRRTYEQY
>TRBV14|TRBJ1-2|.|.
ASSQEFPGPYGYT